Listed here are 24 T cell receptor beta chains from one sample, sequenced in a study of Graves' ophthalmopathy and Graves' hyperthyroidism. TCR beta CDR3 regions were amplified from RNA transcripts. The workflow started with a first-round RT-PCR run with HTBI primers and then moved on to a second-round multiplex PCR. Via MiXCR, TCRdb re-called the multiplex PCR reads, giving one row per CDR3 protein. Of 600,000 to 950,000 distinct CDR3 sequences listed, 40% are singletons. The source material was peripheral blood. All receptors come from an adult man with Graves' ophthalmopathy.

The sample holds a few counts of this clonotype. The V and J genes are TRBV20-1 and TRBJ2-5; 12 bases match TRBD2. The CDR3 extends over 14 amino acids. The trim removed 5 bases at V and 9 bases at J, leaving 10 bases unmatched. Germline CDR1 reads DFQATT; CDR2 reads SNEGSKA (reference sequence). The CDR3 bases are TGCAGTGCTCCCCTAGCGGGGGGGGCTTCAGCCCAGTACTTC. Its protein product is CSAPLAGGASAQYF.

This clonotype was counted a single time. The chain employs TRBV11-2 and TRBJ2-7, with 9 nucleotides matching TRBD2. Germline CDR1 reads SGHAT; CDR2 reads FQNNGV. V was pared by 5 bases and J by 1 base, with 3 bases of the junction left unmatched. This CDR3 comprises 14 residues. The CDR3 reads CASSNLAGSYEQYF. Here the CDR3 DNA reads TGTGCCAGCAGCAATCTAGCGGGGTCCTACGAGCAGTACTTC. Drawing the rest from reference TRBV11-2 and TRBJ2-7, the complete variable domain is EAGVAQSPRYKIIEKRQSVAFWCNPISGHATLYWYQQILGQGPKLLIQFQNNGVVDDSQLPKDRFSAERLKGVDSTLKIQPAKLEDSAVYLCASSNLAGSYEQYFGPGTRLTVT.

This clonotype has just a few counts. This chain connects TRBV19 to TRBJ1-2; D not certain. This CDR3 is 13 amino acids long. CDR1 and CDR2 from the germline V gene are LNHDA and SQIVND (reference sequence). The V end was cut by 6 bases, the J end by 0 bases, with 8 bases between. CDR3 loop: CASSFLANYGYTF. In DNA, the CDR3 is TGTGCCAGTAGCTTTCTAGCTAACTATGGCTACACCTTC.

In the case of this clonotype: Its ends do not fully match the called genes, so a read error is possible. V usage is TRBV10-2 and J usage is TRBJ1-4; TRBD1 might be the D (5 bases). This CDR3 is built from 14 residues. Germline CDR1 reads WSHSY; CDR2 reads SAAADI. CDR3 sequence reads: CASSERQPDEKLFF. The CDR3 bases are TGTGCCAGCAGTGAAAGACAGCCTGATGAAAAACTGTTTTTT.

CDR3 in amino acids: CASSLGPTSTDTQYF. The DNA for the CDR3 is TGTGCCAGCAGCTTGGGACCCACCAGCACAGATACGCAGTATTTT. The chain uses TRBV5-6 and TRBJ2-3; no clear D gene. The germline CDR1 and CDR2 sequences are SGHDT and YYEEEE. The V gene lost 0 bases and the J gene lost 0 bases, with 8 bases spanning the gap. The CDR3 runs 15 residues.

Ten or more counts support this clonotype. This sequence joins TRBV12-3 or TRBV12-4 and TRBJ1-1; D is unclear. The CDR3 sequence is 12 residues long. V was shortened by 8 bases and J by 0 bases, with 7 bases between the two germline ends. The CDR3 nucleotides read TGTGCCAGCCAGCTTATGAACACTGAAGCTTTCTTT. Residues: CASQLMNTEAFF.

The sample holds a few counts of this clonotype. This chain links TRBV20-1 with TRBJ2-7, with D hard to call. The V end was cut by 7 bases, the J end by 3 bases, with 25 bases between. CDR3 length equals 16 residues. Germline V gene data show CDR1 as DFQATT and CDR2 as SNEGSKA (reference sequence). The CDR3 region has the DNA TGCAGTGAGACCAACCTCAGTGGGGTCGCTTTCTACGAGCAGTACTTC. It translates to CSETNLSGVAFYEQYF.

The rearrangement joins TRBV9 to TRBJ1-6; possible D gene TRBD1, 5 bases. Trimming left V 2 bases short and J 10 bases short, with 10 bases between. Germline CDR1 is SGDLS and CDR2 is YYNGEE. The CDR3 loop spans 13 amino acids. The CDR3 protein is CASSVPGDSPLHF. Written as DNA, the CDR3 is TGTGCCAGCAGCGTCCCGGGGGACTCACCCCTCCACTTT.

This rearrangement joins TRBV24-1 to TRBJ2-3; TRBD1 aligns across 8 bases. V was pared by 7 bases and J by 0 bases, with 8 bases of the junction left unmatched. CDR1 KGHDR and CDR2 SFDVKD come from the germline V gene. This CDR3 is built from 16 residues. Here the CDR3 reads CATSKTGAESTDTQYF. The CDR3, as DNA: TGTGCCACCAGCAAGACAGGGGCGGAGAGCACAGATACGCAGTATTTT.

The sample holds many counts of this clonotype. V usage is TRBV19 and J usage is TRBJ1-2; D remains unclear. Trimming took 0 bases from V and 5 from J, leaving 13 bases between them. Germline V gene data show CDR1 as LNHDA and CDR2 as SQIVND (reference sequence). This CDR3 comprises 15 residues. CDR3 in DNA: TGTGCCAGTAGTATAGAACAGAGGAATGCTTATGGCTACACCTTC. Amino acid sequence: CASSIEQRNAYGYTF.

This clonotype was detected only once. CDR3 in DNA: TGTGCCAGCAGCCAAGCCCCGGGACTAGCGGGGGGCGACGAGCAGTACTTC. Its protein product is CASSQAPGLAGGDEQYF. The chain employs TRBV7-8 and TRBJ2-7; 15 bases match TRBD2. CDR1 and CDR2 (germline): SGHVS, FQNEAQ. The length of the CDR3 is 17 residues. Trimming cost V 5 bases and J 5 bases; bases outside gene matches: 10.

DNA of the CDR3: TGTGCCAGCAGCTCCCGGACTAGCGGGGAAGCCTACGAGCAGTACTTC. Translating it yields CASSSRTSGEAYEQYF. The chain employs TRBV7-9 and TRBJ2-7, with 12 bases aligning to TRBD2. This CDR3 region has 16 residues. With 4 bases clipped from V and 2 bases from J, the junction kept 6 bases outside the gene matches. Germline assignment: CDR1 SEHNR and CDR2 FQNEAQ (reference sequence).

The J gene is TRBJ2-5, the V gene TRBV7-8; TRBD1 matches 10 bases. Germline V gene data show CDR1 as SGHVS and CDR2 as FQNEAQ. V lost 5 bases, J lost 9 bases, and 15 bases stayed unmatched. The CDR3 runs 16 residues. In nucleotides, the CDR3 is TGTGCCAGCAGCCCTTCCGGGACAGGGGTTTTGGAGCCCCAGTACTTC. This translates into CASSPSGTGVLEPQYF.

This chain joins TRBV12-3 or TRBV12-4 and TRBJ1-1; D is unresolved. Trimming stripped 7 bases from V and 6 bases from J, with 15 bases between. CDR3 length: 13 residues. The CDR3 loop is CASNLDGGPEAFF. The CDR3 DNA sequence: TGTGCCAGCAATTTGGACGGCGGCCCTGAAGCTTTCTTT.

This clonotype was recorded once. A read error is possible here, since a much larger clone lies one base away. The V gene is TRBV9, the J gene TRBJ1-2; D unresolved. This CDR3 is built from 17 residues. From germline, CDR1 is SGDLS and CDR2 YYNGEE. Deletions cut 4 bases from V and 0 bases from J, with 19 bases between. The DNA for the CDR3 is TGTGCCAGCAGCCCAGGAGATGGATGGCAGACTAACTATGGCTACACCTTC. It yields the protein CASSPGDGWQTNYGYTF.

This clonotype showed up just a few times. The CDR3 nucleotides read TGTGCCAGCAGCTTAGTAATCCGGTCTCAGCCCCAGCATTTT. The encoded protein is CASSLVIRSQPQHF. This chain connects TRBV7-8 to TRBJ1-5, with D hard to call. Germline V gene lookup returns CDR1 SGHVS and CDR2 FQNEAQ. This CDR3 has 14 residues. Trimming removed 1 base from V and 6 bases from J, with 10 bases in between. Full variable domain (remainder filled in from reference TRBV7-8 and TRBJ1-5): GAGVSQSPRYKVAKRGQDVALRCDPISGHVSLFWYQQALGQGPEFLTYFQNEAQLDKSGLPSDRFFAERPEGSVSTLKIQRTQQEDSAVYLCASSLVIRSQPQHFGDGTRLSIL.

This clonotype was observed a handful of times. At one end, the junction sequence differs from germline, possibly due to a read error. The rearrangement links TRBV7-9 to TRBJ1-6; maybe TRBD1 (5 bases). CDR1 SEHNR and CDR2 FQNEAQ come from the germline V gene (reference sequence). This CDR3 region has 16 residues. DNA of the CDR3: TGCGCCAGCAGCCAAGATGGCGGGGGGTTTAATTCACCCCTCCACTTT. Protein sequence: CASSQDGGGFNSPLHF.

This clonotype was found many times. The rearrangement links TRBV7-2 to TRBJ1-2; 11 bases map to TRBD1. From germline, CDR1 is SGHTA and CDR2 FQGNSA. J was trimmed by 7 bases and V by 3 bases; bases with no gene match: 7. The CDR3 totals 15 residues. This CDR3 is CASSFTGQGAGGYTF. The CDR3 DNA sequence: TGTGCCAGCAGCTTCACCGGACAGGGGGCAGGTGGCTACACCTTC.

Concerning this clonotype: A junction end diverges from the germline sequence, so it may reflect a read error. The chain has TRBV2 and TRBJ1-6; a weak D match, TRBD1 (6 bases). The CDR3 loop spans 16 amino acids. CDR1 and CDR2 from the germline V gene are SNHLY and FYNNEI. The CDR3 reads CASSQDMRSGDSPLHF. CDR3 nucleotide sequence: TGCGCCAGCAGCCAAGATATGAGGTCAGGGGATTCACCCCTCCACTTT.

The table lists this clonotype with a few counts. The genes are TRBV12-3 or TRBV12-4 and TRBJ1-1; weak D call: TRBD1 (5 bases). Between the trimmed V and J ends, which lost 5 bases and 9 bases, there was a span of 16 bases. CDR3 length: 13 amino acids. CDR3 residues: CASSRGHRIQAFF. DNA of the CDR3: TGTGCCAGCAGTCGGGGTCACAGGATCCAAGCTTTCTTT.

In its sample, this clonotype was seen a few times. V usage is TRBV9 and J usage is TRBJ1-1; a weak D match, TRBD1 (5 bases). Germline V gives CDR1 SGDLS, CDR2 YYNGEE. V gave up 0 bases and J gave up 1 base, with 7 bases separating them. CDR3 length: 14 amino acids. The CDR3 DNA follows: TGTGCCAGCAGCGTAGCAGGGTCGAACACTGAAGCTTTCTTT. This gives the protein CASSVAGSNTEAFF.

V usage is TRBV6-4 and J usage is TRBJ2-5; D may be TRBD2 (6 bases). The CDR3 loop spans 14 amino acids. Germline V CDR1 and CDR2: MRHNA, SNTAGT. The V end was cut by 7 bases, the J end by 1 base, with 13 bases between. The CDR3 spells CASNPRGFQETQYF. The CDR3 DNA is TGTGCCAGCAATCCCCGGGGGTTCCAAGAGACCCAGTACTTC.

The CDR3 DNA reads as TGTGCCAGCAGTTACGGACGACTGAACTATGGCTACACCATATATTTT. It encodes CASSYGRLNYGYTIYF. The chain employs TRBV7-9 and TRBJ1-3, with unresolved D. V was shortened by 6 bases and J by 8 bases, with 23 bases between the two germline ends. The germline CDR1 and CDR2 sequences are SEHNR and FQNEAQ (reference sequence). The CDR3 is 16 amino acids. The entire variable domain, with the rest obtained from reference TRBV7-9 and TRBJ1-3, is as follows: DTGVSQNPRHKITKRGQNVTFRCDPISEHNRLYWYRQTLGQGPEFLTYFQNEAQLEKSRLLSDRFSAERPKGSFSTLEIQRTEQGDSAMYLCASSYGRLNYGYTIYFGEGSWLTVV.

V gene TRBV24-1 combines with J gene TRBJ2-5; D gene unclear. The V gene's germline CDR1 is KGHDR and CDR2 SFDVKD. V was trimmed by 9 bases and J by 4 bases, leaving 8 bases between them. The CDR3 is 11 residues long. CDR3 nucleotides: TGTGCCACCGGCAACCGAGAGACCCAGTACTTC. Translating it yields CATGNRETQYF.